The clone carrying this T cell receptor beta chain was seen only once. The entry originates in a study of blood T cell repertoires in COVID-19. Across the whole study: From the United States, Italy and Spain came samples of acute and convalescent COVID-19. The analysed material was cDNA or gDNA that came from T cells, B-cell-depleted T cells, or PBMCs.

The germline V gene encodes CDR1 ENHRY and CDR2 SYGVKD. This CDR3 comprises 13 residues. V dropped 4 bases and J dropped 5 bases, with 11 bases sitting between them. As handled by the study authors: Estimation of nucleated cell counts relied on the amplification of reference gene primers. Repertoires were generated with immunoSEQ multiplex PCR, while TCRdb's copy carries only in-frame clones and drops some. D and trimming were read from the DNA, whereas the V and J calls and clone size are those reported in that table. This sample has tens of thousands of clones; about 74% occur once, and the top ten carry roughly a quarter.

The sequenced sample consisted of peripheral blood. The origin of this receptor is a human donor in a cohort sampled during active COVID-19. The chain recombines TRBV10-3 with TRBJ1-1; D may be TRBD1 (6 bases). The CDR3 here is CAISVQGSTEAFF. The CDR3 DNA is TGTGCCATCAGTGTCCAGGGGAGTACTGAAGCTTTCTTT.